The present entry profiles one TCR beta chain with its context. Its antigen is not identified. Trimming cost V 6 bases and J 7 bases, with 12 bases left between them. The CDR3 runs 13 residues. The V gene's germline CDR1 is LNHDA and CDR2 SQIVND (reference sequence). The table came from immunoSEQ multiplex PCR; TCRdb's copy has only in-frame clones and leaves some out. The repertoire holds about 1.5 million clones, about 98% seen once, with roughly 0.42% in the top ten. The data are from a study of shared clonotypes between healthy human individuals. Study context: The study used three CD4 naive, three CD4 memory, two CD8 naive and one CD8 memory plate per donor. Overall study findings and caveats: A generally larger estimated richness was seen in naive subsets than in memory subsets.

Sequenced: naive CD4+ T cells sorted from blood. Subset meaning: CD45RA+ positively selected. This TCR derives from a man aged 30 to 39 in good health. The chain is built from TRBV19 and TRBJ1-4; tentatively, D is TRBD1 (6 bases). The CDR3 DNA reads as TGTGCCAGTAGGAAACAGGGTATTGAAAAACTGTTTTTT. It translates to CASRKQGIEKLFF.